These T cell receptor beta chains were read from a single sample in a study of T cells in Graves' hyperthyroidism and ophthalmopathy. TCRdb analysed the multiplex PCR reads with MiXCR anew, one entry per CDR3 protein. The repertoire includes approximately 330,000 distinct CDR3 sequences, roughly 13% of them detected once, and roughly 35% sits in the top ten. Sequences were obtained from blood. The receptors originated from a woman aged 40 to 49 with Graves' ophthalmopathy. The CDR3 runs from the conserved cysteine through the conserved F or W. D genes are given only for firm matches. The listing skips clone size in some rows; elsewhere it reads once, few, many or a size class.

j_call v_call d_call clone_size cdr3_nt cdr3_aa
TRBJ1-1 TRBV30 . many TGTGCCTGGAGTGCCCTAAGAGTGGGAAACACTGAAGCTTTCTTT CAWSALRVGNTEAFF
TRBJ2-1 TRBV20-1 . many TGCAGTGCTTTACTCCGGGGTTTTAGCTCCTACAATGAGCAGTTCTTC CSALLRGFSSYNEQFF
TRBJ1-5 TRBV20-1 . . TGCAGTGCTAGACAACCGGGACAAAGGGATCAGCCCCAGCATTTT CSARQPGQRDQPQHF
TRBJ2-7 TRBV11-2 . few TGTGCCAGCAGAAAAACGTTCAGCGGTCCTACCTACGAGCAGTACTTC CASRKTFSGPTYEQYF
TRBJ2-1 TRBV18 . many TGTGCCAGCTCACCATACAGGAGCGGAGTCTCCTACAATGAGCAGTTCTTC CASSPYRSGVSYNEQFF
TRBJ1-1 TRBV5-1 . . TGCGCCAGCAGCTTGCAACTGGGTGAAGCTTTCTTT CASSLQLGEAFF
TRBJ2-7 TRBV4-1 . . TGCGCCAGCAGCCAAGGCAGGGATGACGAGCAGTACTTC CASSQGRDDEQYF
TRBJ2-2 TRBV9 . few TGTGCCAGCAGCGTAGGGGGAGTGAACACCGGGGAGCTGTTTTTT CASSVGGVNTGELFF
TRBJ1-5 TRBV11-2 TRBD1 many TGTGCCAGCAGCATTAGATGGTCGGACAGGGGCCCTAATCAGCCCCAGCATTTT CASSIRWSDRGPNQPQHF
TRBJ2-7 TRBV28 . many TGTGCCAGCAGTTTATTGAGAGGGGTCGGGGGTTACGAGCAGTACTTC CASSLLRGVGGYEQYF
TRBJ2-1 TRBV11-2 TRBD2 . TGTGCCAGCAGCTTAAGGGGGACTAGCGGGAACAATGAGCAGTTCTTC CASSLRGTSGNNEQFF
TRBJ2-7 TRBV2 TRBD2 many TGTGCCAGCAGATGGACTAGCGGGAGTTACGAGCAGTACTTC CASRWTSGSYEQYF